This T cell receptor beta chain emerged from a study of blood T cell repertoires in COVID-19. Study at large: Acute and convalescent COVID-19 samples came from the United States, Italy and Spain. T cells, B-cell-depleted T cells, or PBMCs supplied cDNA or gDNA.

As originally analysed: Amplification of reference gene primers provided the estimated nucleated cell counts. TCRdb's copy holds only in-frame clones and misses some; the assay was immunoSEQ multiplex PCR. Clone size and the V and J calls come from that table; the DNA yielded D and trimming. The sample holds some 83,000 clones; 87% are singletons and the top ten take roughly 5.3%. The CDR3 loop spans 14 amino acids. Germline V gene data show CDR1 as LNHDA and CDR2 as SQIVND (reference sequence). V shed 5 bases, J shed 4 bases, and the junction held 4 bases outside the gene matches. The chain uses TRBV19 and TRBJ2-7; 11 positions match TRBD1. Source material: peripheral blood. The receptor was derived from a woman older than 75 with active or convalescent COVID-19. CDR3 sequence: CASSRGQGVYEQYF. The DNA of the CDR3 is TGTGCCAGTAGTCGGGGACAGGGGGTGTACGAGCAGTACTTC. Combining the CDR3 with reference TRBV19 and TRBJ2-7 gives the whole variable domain DGGITQSPKYLFRKEGQNVTLSCEQNLNHDAMYWYRQDPGQGLRLIYYSQIVNDFQKGDIAEGYSVSREKKESFPLTVTSAQKNPTAFYLCASSRGQGVYEQYFGPGTRLTVT.